The sequence of this T cell receptor (beta chain) was determined in a study of control samples from healthy donors and cancer patients. Sequenced by immunoSEQ multiplex PCR; TCRdb stores in-frame clones only, minus some. The sample records about 96,000 clones, approximately 95% being singletons. Per germline, CDR1 LGHDT and CDR2 YNNKEL (reference sequence). The V segment lost 5 bases and the J segment 4 bases; nucleotides outside the gene matches: 15. This CDR3 is built from 18 residues. The specimen was blood. V and J are TRBV3-1 (or the pseudogene TRBV3-2) and TRBJ2-2, with 8 bases that match TRBD1. The TCR sequence derives from a man aged 18 to 35 in good health. CDR3 sequence reads: CASSETLDRAAGTGELFF. CDR3 coding DNA: TGTGCCAGCAGCGAAACCCTGGACAGGGCGGCGGGCACCGGGGAGCTGTTTTTT.